Below, 32 T cell receptor beta chains from the same sample are listed, as sequenced in a study of identical twins. TCRdb re-derived calls from the 5' RACE reads in MiXCR, one entry per CDR3 protein. Of more than 1.5 million distinct CDR3 sequences detected, around 29% appear once; the ten largest clones hold more than 0.25%. The sequenced sample was cord blood. The receptors here all came from a newborn girl in good health.

This clonotype was detected only a few times. The J gene is TRBJ2-5, the V gene TRBV2; D remains unclear. Trimming pared 6 bases from V and 5 bases from J, leaving 19 bases between. This CDR3 is built from 15 residues. Germline CDR1 and CDR2: SNHLY and FYNNEI. CDR3 DNA: TGTGCCAGCAGGTCTCCGGGTTTCCTTGGGGAGACCCAGTACTTC. Translating it yields CASRSPGFLGETQYF. The entire variable domain, with the rest obtained from reference TRBV2 and TRBJ2-5, is as follows: EPEVTQTPSHQVTQMGQEVILRCVPISNHLYFYWYRQILGQKVEFLVSFYNNEISEKSEIFDDQFSVERPDGSNFTLKIRSTKLEDSAMYFCASRSPGFLGETQYFGPGTRLLVL.

CDR3: CASSQGRPNYGYTF. In nucleotides, the CDR3 is TGTGCCAGCAGCCAAGGACGACCAAACTATGGCTACACCTTC. This sequence joins TRBV3-1 and TRBJ1-2; no firm D call. CDR3 length: 14 residues. V lost 1 base to trimming and J lost 2 bases, with 8 bases between them. Germline-derived CDR1 and CDR2 are LGHDT and YNNKEL (reference sequence).

This clonotype turned up a few times. The chain links TRBV20-1 to TRBJ1-1; weak D call: TRBD1 (6 bases). CDR1 is DFQATT, CDR2 SNEGSKA, per germline (reference sequence). V gave up 3 bases and J gave up 4 bases, with 15 bases separating them. The CDR3 totals 14 residues. CDR3 residues: CSARVTGRSTEAFF. CDR3 bases: TGCAGTGCTAGGGTTACAGGGCGGAGCACTGAAGCTTTCTTT.

This clonotype was recorded many times. The genes are TRBV29-1 and TRBJ2-4, with D perhaps given as TRBD1 or TRBD2 (5 bases each). This CDR3 comprises 13 residues. The germline CDR1 and CDR2 sequences are SQVTM and ANQGSEA. Trimming took off 8 bases at V and 7 bases at J, with 18 bases between the two ends. CDR3 sequence: CSTMRRGANIQYF. CDR3 DNA sequence: TGCAGCACAATGAGAAGAGGGGCTAACATTCAGTACTTC.

V usage is TRBV20-1 and J usage is TRBJ2-3, with 8 bases matching TRBD1. CDR1 is DFQATT and CDR2 is SNEGSKA in the germline V gene (reference sequence). The CDR3 length is 13 residues. The V segment lost 6 bases and the J segment 4 bases; nucleotides outside the gene matches: 6. Here the CDR3 reads CSAPRGRADTQYF. CDR3 bases: TGCAGTGCCCCCAGGGGGCGCGCAGATACGCAGTATTTT.

CDR3 sequence: CATSDSGRHYGYTF. CDR3 nucleotide sequence: TGTGCCACCAGTGATTCGGGACGGCACTATGGCTACACCTTC. The chain joins TRBV24-1 to TRBJ1-2; possibly TRBD1 for D (5 bases). Germline-derived CDR1 and CDR2 are KGHDR and SFDVKD. This CDR3 has 14 amino acids. Trimming took 2 bases from V and 3 from J, leaving 9 bases between them.

The chain links TRBV12-3 or TRBV12-4 to TRBJ2-4; tentatively, D is TRBD1 or TRBD2 (5 bases each). CDR3 length: 16 amino acids. The V gene lost 2 bases and the J gene lost 5 bases, with 16 bases spanning the gap. In DNA form, the CDR3 reads TGTGCCAGCAGTTTATGGGCAGGGAGTAGTCAAAACATTCAGTACTTC. Amino acids: CASSLWAGSSQNIQYF.

The rearrangement links TRBV20-1 to TRBJ1-6; TRBD1 matches at 11 bases. CDR1 is DFQATT and CDR2 is SNEGSKA in the germline V gene (reference sequence). V shed 2 bases, J shed 9 bases, and the junction held 3 bases outside the gene matches. This CDR3 region has 14 residues. CDR3 sequence reads: CSARRTGGASPLHF. The CDR3 DNA follows: TGCAGTGCTAGACGGACAGGGGGCGCTTCACCCCTCCACTTT.

This clonotype was counted a few times. The chain links TRBV20-1 to TRBJ2-7; D remains unclear. Trimming took off 3 bases at V and 0 bases at J, with 15 bases between the two ends. The CDR3 has 15 amino acids. CDR1 and CDR2 from the germline V gene are DFQATT and SNEGSKA (reference sequence). The CDR3 spells CSASRQAVLSYEQYF. DNA for the CDR3: TGCAGTGCTAGTAGGCAGGCCGTTCTCTCCTACGAGCAGTACTTC.

This clonotype came up a few times. The chain has TRBV4-2 and TRBJ2-3; D is ambiguous. CDR1 and CDR2 from the germline V gene are LGHNA and YNFKEQ. V shed 0 bases and J shed 6 bases, with 13 bases lying between them. This CDR3 is 15 amino acids long. The CDR3 protein is CASSQEEVRRDTQYF. Here the CDR3 DNA reads TGTGCCAGCAGCCAAGAAGAAGTCCGTCGCGATACGCAGTATTTT.

This clonotype was seen a handful of times. This CDR3 is CASSTGQGSTGELFF. As DNA, the CDR3 is TGTGCCAGCAGTACCGGACAGGGTAGCACCGGGGAGCTGTTTTTT. This sequence joins TRBV28 and TRBJ2-2, with 8 bases aligning to TRBD1. This CDR3 region has 15 residues. V lost 5 bases, J lost 4 bases, and 6 bases stayed unmatched. From germline, CDR1 is MDHEN and CDR2 SYDVKM.

This clonotype appeared a single time. V and J are TRBV2 and TRBJ1-1; 11 bases are shared with TRBD1. V trimming: 6 bases; J trimming: 4 bases; junction bases outside the gene matches: 13. This CDR3 has 17 amino acids. From germline, CDR1 is SNHLY and CDR2 FYNNEI. CDR3 in DNA: TGTGCCAGCAGCCTCGATTCCACCGGGACAGGGGGCACTGAAGCTTTCTTT. Encoded protein: CASSLDSTGTGGTEAFF.

This clonotype was detected once. Compared with germline, one end of the junction differs, possibly owing to a read error. J is TRBJ2-3 and V is TRBV11-2, with D perhaps matching TRBD2 (7 bases). CDR1 SGHAT and CDR2 FQNNGV come from the germline V gene. The CDR3 extends over 14 amino acids. The CDR3 loop reads CASSRGARTATQYF. For the CDR3, the DNA is TGTGCCAGCAGCCGGGGGGCCCGCACAGCTACGCAGTATTTT.

This clonotype was recorded many times. V usage is TRBV29-1 and J usage is TRBJ2-7; D remains unclear. V shed 4 bases and J shed 6 bases, with 10 bases lying between them. Germline CDR1 and CDR2: SQVTM and ANQGSEA. There are 11 residues in the CDR3. CDR3 bases: TGCAGCGTTGTATTCGGTATCGAGCAGTACTTC. Its protein product is CSVVFGIEQYF.

This clonotype has only a few counts. V gene TRBV9 combines with J gene TRBJ1-2; D gene unclear. Germline lookup yields CDR1 SGDLS and CDR2 YYNGEE. Trimming left V 0 bases short and J 4 bases short, with 10 bases between. The CDR3 is 14 amino acids. The CDR3 nucleotides are TGTGCCAGCAGCGTAGGACTTCTCTCCTATGGCTACACCTTC. Protein product: CASSVGLLSYGYTF.

This clonotype was found a few times. The rearrangement links TRBV20-1 to TRBJ2-7; TRBD2 matches at 7 bases. The CDR3 spans 14 residues. CDR1 and CDR2 from the germline V gene are DFQATT and SNEGSKA (reference sequence). This CDR3 reads CSAPTSANSYEQYF. DNA of the CDR3: TGCAGCGCCCCTACTAGCGCTAACTCCTACGAGCAGTACTTC.

The chain carries TRBV28 and TRBJ1-2; no reliable D call. The V end lost 6 bases, the J end lost 3 bases, and 11 bases lay between the germline ends. The CDR3 spans 13 residues. Germline V gene sequence: CDR1 MDHEN, CDR2 SYDVKM. This chain's CDR3 is CASSNYADYGYTF. As DNA, the CDR3 is TGTGCCAGCAGCAATTATGCGGACTATGGCTACACCTTC.

This rearrangement joins TRBV27 to TRBJ2-7; 7 bases line up with TRBD1. V lost 3 bases and J lost 3; bases outside the gene matches: 8. This CDR3 spans 15 amino acids. Germline values: CDR1 MNHEY, CDR2 SMNVEV (reference sequence). In DNA, the CDR3 is TGTGCCAGCAGTTTCCTTTTGGACAGGATCTACGAGCAGTACTTC. Translated: CASSFLLDRIYEQYF.

A few counts support this clonotype. The gene calls are TRBV29-1 and TRBJ1-2; TRBD1 matches at 9 bases. Germline assignment: CDR1 SQVTM and CDR2 ANQGSEA. This CDR3 comprises 10 residues. V lost 8 bases, J lost 6 bases, and 1 base stayed unmatched. The CDR3 protein is CSWDRDGYTF. The DNA for the CDR3 is TGCAGCTGGGACAGGGATGGCTACACCTTC.

CDR3 sequence: CASSLGLQGEQYF. CDR3 nucleotides: TGTGCCAGCAGCTTAGGACTACAGGGTGAGCAGTACTTC. V is TRBV7-2 and J is TRBJ2-5; weak D call: TRBD1 (6 bases). The V gene's germline CDR1 is SGHTA and CDR2 FQGNSA. The CDR3 runs 13 residues. V lost 1 base and J lost 11, with 14 bases in between.

This clonotype has just a few counts. The chain has TRBV11-2 and TRBJ2-4, with no clear D. The CDR3 loop spans 15 amino acids. The germline V and J ends were trimmed by 6 bases and 6 bases, with 18 bases remaining between them. Germline assignment: CDR1 SGHAT and CDR2 FQNNGV. CDR3 loop: CASSSLKGGRNIQYF. CDR3 DNA sequence: TGTGCCAGCAGTTCTCTGAAGGGCGGTAGAAACATTCAGTACTTC.

A word on this clonotype: The junction does not match germline at one end; this may be a read error. This sequence joins TRBV6-6 and TRBJ2-1; 9 bases line up with TRBD2. The germline gives CDR1 MNHNY, CDR2 SVGAGI (reference sequence). The CDR3 loop spans 16 amino acids. CDR3 sequence reads: CTSSLVRGGGYNEQFF. The CDR3 bases are TGTACCAGCAGCCTCGTCCGCGGGGGGGGCTACAATGAGCAGTTCTTC.

This clonotype was counted a few times. V and J are TRBV5-1 and TRBJ2-7, with D tentatively TRBD2 (5 bases). The CDR3 has 14 amino acids. V lost 0 bases and J lost 0, with 7 bases in between. Germline V gene lookup returns CDR1 SGHRS and CDR2 YFSETQ. The CDR3 loop is CASSLEEASYEQYF. The CDR3 DNA is TGCGCCAGCAGCTTGGAGGAGGCCTCCTACGAGCAGTACTTC.

This clonotype was observed once. V gene TRBV30 combines with J gene TRBJ2-1; perhaps TRBD2 as D (5 bases). The V gene lost 2 bases and the J gene lost 4 bases, with 9 bases spanning the gap. The CDR3 runs 13 residues. The germline CDR1 and CDR2 sequences are GTSNPN and SVGIG (reference sequence). The DNA of the CDR3 is TGTGCCTGGAGTTTACGGGGATACAATGAGCAGTTCTTC. Protein: CAWSLRGYNEQFF.

The chain links TRBV4-1 to TRBJ1-2, with TRBD1 matching over 7 bases. CDR3 length: 14 amino acids. Looked up from germline, CDR1 is MGHRA and CDR2 is YSYEKL. J gave up 4 bases and V 1 base, and 3 bases lay outside the gene matches. The CDR3: CASSQVPGGYGYTF. The CDR3 DNA is TGCGCCAGCAGCCAAGTTCCAGGGGGCTATGGCTACACCTTC.

This CDR3 reads CASSFSPQHGYTF. For the CDR3, the DNA is TGTGCCAGCAGCTTTAGCCCCCAGCATGGCTACACCTTC. This chain joins TRBV11-2 and TRBJ1-2; D is unclear. The germline CDR1 and CDR2 sequences are SGHAT and FQNNGV. The CDR3 spans 13 residues. V lost 3 bases and J lost 6, with 11 bases in between.

The rearrangement joins TRBV3-1 to TRBJ1-1, with 7 bases aligning to TRBD1. This CDR3 has 14 amino acids. Unmatched junction bases numbered 6, after V lost 8 bases and J lost 0 bases. Germline CDR1 reads LGHDT; CDR2 reads YNNKEL (reference sequence). This chain's CDR3 is CASRDRRMNTEAFF. The CDR3 nucleotides are TGTGCCAGCCGGGACAGAAGAATGAACACTGAAGCTTTCTTT.

This clonotype was seen a few times. The CDR3 protein is CAIKDPGQGITDTQYF. The DNA of the CDR3 is TGTGCCATCAAGGACCCGGGACAGGGGATCACAGATACGCAGTATTTT. V and J are TRBV10-3 and TRBJ2-3; 10 nucleotides agree with TRBD1. Trimming took 7 bases from V and 2 from J; bases not matched to a gene: 9. Germline V CDR1 and CDR2: ENHRY, SYGVKD. CDR3 length: 16 amino acids.

The chain is built from TRBV28 and TRBJ2-6, with unresolved D. The CDR3 length is 16 residues. Germline assignment: CDR1 MDHEN and CDR2 SYDVKM. Trimming stripped 5 bases from V and 1 base from J, with 12 bases between. For the CDR3, the DNA is TGTGCCAGCAGTCCCTCCACAGAGTCTGGGGCCAACGTCCTGACTTTC. Translated: CASSPSTESGANVLTF. The whole variable domain, remainder taken from reference TRBV28 and TRBJ2-6, is DVKVTQSSRYLVKRTGEKVFLECVQDMDHENMFWYRQDPGLGLRLIYFSYDVKMKEKGDIPEGYSVSREKKERFSLILESASTNQTSMYLCASSPSTESGANVLTFGAGSRLTVL.

This clonotype was counted once. The chain has TRBV18 and TRBJ2-1; D remains ambiguous. The CDR3 has 17 amino acids. The V gene lost 5 bases and the J gene lost 0 bases, with 17 bases spanning the gap. Germline assignment: CDR1 KGHSH and CDR2 LQKENI. In nucleotides, the CDR3 is TGTGCCAGCTCATTCCCCTATGCGGAAAGCTCCTACAATGAGCAGTTCTTC. It specifies CASSFPYAESSYNEQFF.

This clonotype has a count of ten or more. This chain connects TRBV29-1 to TRBJ2-7; the match to TRBD1 covers 7 bases. CDR1 is SQVTM, CDR2 ANQGSEA, per germline. V was clipped by 4 bases and J by 3 bases; unmatched bases: 6. CDR3 size: 13 residues. DNA for the CDR3: TGCAGCGTTGGGGGACAGTTACTCTACGAGCAGTACTTC. Its protein product is CSVGGQLLYEQYF.

About this clonotype itself: Possible read error: a much larger clone is one base away. J is TRBJ2-7 and V is TRBV10-3; 9 nucleotides align to TRBD1. The CDR3 totals 16 residues. From germline, CDR1 is ENHRY and CDR2 SYGVKD. CDR3 amino acids: CAISDPGTGNSYGQYF. CDR3 nucleotide sequence: TGTGCCATCAGTGATCCGGGGACAGGGAACTCCTACGGGCAGTACTTC.